Sequencing of this T cell receptor beta chain was carried out in a study of patients and donors after allogeneic stem cell transplantation. The CDR3 covers 13 residues. Per germline, CDR1 GTSNPN and CDR2 SVGIG (reference sequence). Trimming removed 0 bases at V and 7 bases at J, with 10 bases between. MiXCR, applied by TCRdb to the RT-PCR reads, yields one record per CDR3 protein. The top ten clones hold under 14% of a sample with a few hundred thousand distinct CDR3 sequences, roughly two fifths of them seen once. The source material was blood, either unsorted or a sorted T cell fraction (not recorded which). This receptor was taken from a human donor who was either an allogeneic HSCT recipient or a stem cell or donor lymphocyte infusion donor (not recorded which). It is not recorded whose cells these are; they may come from a transplant donor. J is TRBJ2-1 and V is TRBV30; the D is unclear. The CDR3 coding sequence is TGTGCCTGGAGTGTACTGGACGGGAATGAGCAGTTCTTC. Its translation: CAWSVLDGNEQFF.